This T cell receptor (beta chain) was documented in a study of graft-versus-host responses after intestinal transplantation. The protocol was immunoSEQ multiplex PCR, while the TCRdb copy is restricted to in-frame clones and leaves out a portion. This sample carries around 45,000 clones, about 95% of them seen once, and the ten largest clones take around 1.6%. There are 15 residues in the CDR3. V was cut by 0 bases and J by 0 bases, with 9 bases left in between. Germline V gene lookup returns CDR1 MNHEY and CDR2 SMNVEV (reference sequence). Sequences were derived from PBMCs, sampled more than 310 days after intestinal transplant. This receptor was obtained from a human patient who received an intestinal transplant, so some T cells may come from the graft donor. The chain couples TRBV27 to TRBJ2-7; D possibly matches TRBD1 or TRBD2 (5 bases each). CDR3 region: CASSLSGGGSYEQYF. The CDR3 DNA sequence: TGTGCCAGCAGTTTATCTGGGGGTGGCTCCTACGAGCAGTACTTC.